This is a list of T cell receptor beta chains from one sample in a study of shared clonotypes between healthy human individuals. The data were produced by immunoSEQ multiplex PCR, yet TCRdb's version contains in-frame clones alone and is incomplete. This table has approximately 1,500,000 clones, roughly 95% appearing once. Sequencing was performed on naive CD4+ T cells sorted from blood. The receptors here all came from a man aged 25 to 45 in good health. CDR3s include the opening cysteine and the closing phenylalanine or tryptophan. The D gene is left open where the match is weak. Clone size is stated in some rows and not others, as once, few, many or a class when expanded.

>TRBV29-1|once|NA|TRBJ1-2
CSVEDWTDPLGYTF
TGCAGCGTTGAAGATTGGACGGACCCGCTTGGCTACACCTTC
>TRBV11-2|NA|TRBD1|TRBJ2-7
CASSFLRGPTGGEQYF
TGTGCCAGCAGCTTCCTTCGCGGGCCCACAGGGGGCGAGCAGTACTTC
>TRBV5-1|NA|NA|TRBJ1-3
CASSLGAGGNTIYF
TGCGCCAGCAGCTTAGGGGCTGGTGGAAACACCATATATTTT
>TRBV18|NA|NA|TRBJ2-3
CASTLARGWTTDTQYF
TGTGCCAGCACGCTCGCTAGGGGTTGGACCACAGATACGCAGTATTTT
>TRBV28|NA|NA|TRBJ1-1
CASSPGRLLNTEAFF
TGTGCCAGCAGCCCTGGCCGCCTGCTGAACACTGAAGCTTTCTTT
>TRBV6-5|NA|TRBD2|TRBJ2-1
CASSYRGLAGPEQFF
TGTGCCAGCAGTTACCGGGGACTAGCGGGACCCGAGCAGTTCTTC
>TRBV9|NA|TRBD2|TRBJ2-5
CASSVEFASGSGETQYF
TGTGCCAGCAGCGTAGAGTTTGCTAGCGGGAGTGGAGAGACCCAGTACTTC
>TRBV5-1|once|NA|TRBJ1-4
CASSSGPLGNEKLFF
TGCGCCAGCAGCTCCGGACCCTTGGGTAATGAAAAACTGTTTTTT
>TRBV6-5|NA|TRBD1|TRBJ2-5
CASGSTGGETQYF
TGTGCCAGCGGATCGACAGGGGGGGAGACCCAGTACTTC
>TRBV23-1|NA|NA|TRBJ2-5
CASSQCRYRRETQYF
TGCGCCAGCAGTCAATGTAGATACCGGAGGGAGACCCAGTACTTC
>TRBV28|NA|TRBD2|TRBJ2-7
CASNPSGSSYEQYF
TGTGCCAGCAACCCTAGCGGTAGCTCCTACGAGCAGTACTTC
>TRBV27|NA|NA|TRBJ2-3
CASSLRAGTRASTDTQYF
TGTGCCAGCAGTTTACGTGCGGGTACCCGTGCTAGCACAGATACGCAGTATTTT
>TRBV6-4|NA|TRBD2|TRBJ2-3
CASSDWPTSGRAGDTQYF
TGTGCCAGCAGTGACTGGCCGACTAGCGGGAGGGCCGGTGATACGCAGTATTTT
>TRBV5-8|NA|NA|TRBJ2-3
CATPPRVVTDTQYF
TGTGCCACCCCACCGAGGGTGGTAACAGATACGCAGTATTTT
>TRBV28|NA|TRBD2|TRBJ2-1
CASSLPLAGAIGKGNEQFF
TGTGCCAGCAGTTTACCACTAGCGGGTGCAATCGGGAAAGGGAATGAGCAGTTCTTC
>TRBV18|NA|NA|TRBJ2-5
CASSPGRIQETQYF
TGTGCCAGCTCACCGGGACGGATCCAAGAGACCCAGTACTTC
>TRBV7-2|NA|TRBD1|TRBJ2-7
CASSPHRGHVLGSYEQYF
TGTGCCAGCAGCCCTCACAGGGGGCACGTTTTAGGTTCCTACGAGCAGTACTTC
>TRBV11-2|NA|NA|TRBJ2-2
CASSSTNTGELFF
TGTGCCAGCAGCTCAACGAACACCGGGGAGCTGTTTTTT
>TRBV18|once|TRBD1|TRBJ2-3
CASSPRGQFFTDTQYF
TGTGCCAGCTCACCAAGGGGGCAGTTTTTCACAGATACGCAGTATTTT